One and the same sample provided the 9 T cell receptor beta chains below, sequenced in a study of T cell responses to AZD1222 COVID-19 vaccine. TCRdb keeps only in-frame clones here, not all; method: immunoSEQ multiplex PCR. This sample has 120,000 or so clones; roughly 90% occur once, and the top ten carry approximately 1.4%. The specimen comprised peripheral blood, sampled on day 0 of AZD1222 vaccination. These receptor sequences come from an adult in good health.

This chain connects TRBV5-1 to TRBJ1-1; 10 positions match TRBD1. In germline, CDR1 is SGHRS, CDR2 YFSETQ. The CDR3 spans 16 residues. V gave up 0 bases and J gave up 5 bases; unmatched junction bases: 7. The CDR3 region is CASSLGTGGGWTEAFF. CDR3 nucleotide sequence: TGCGCCAGCAGCTTGGGGACAGGGGGTGGATGGACTGAAGCTTTCTTT.

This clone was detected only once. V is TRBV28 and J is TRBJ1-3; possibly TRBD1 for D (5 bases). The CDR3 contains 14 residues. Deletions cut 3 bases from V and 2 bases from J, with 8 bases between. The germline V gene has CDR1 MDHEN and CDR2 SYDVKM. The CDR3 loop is CASSLGQAGNTIYF. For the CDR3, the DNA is TGTGCCAGCAGTTTGGGGCAGGCTGGAAACACCATATATTTT.

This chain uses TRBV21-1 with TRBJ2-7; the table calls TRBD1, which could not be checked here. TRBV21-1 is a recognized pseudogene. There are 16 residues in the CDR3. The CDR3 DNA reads TGTGCCAGCAGCCCGCAGACAGGGGAAAAGGCCTACGAGCAGTACTTC. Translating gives CASSPQTGEKAYEQYF.

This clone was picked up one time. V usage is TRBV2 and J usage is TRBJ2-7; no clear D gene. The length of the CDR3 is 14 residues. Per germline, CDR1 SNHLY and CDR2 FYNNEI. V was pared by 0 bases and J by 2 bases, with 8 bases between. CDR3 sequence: CASSEAARAYEQYF. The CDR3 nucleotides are TGTGCCAGCAGTGAAGCGGCCCGGGCCTACGAGCAGTACTTC. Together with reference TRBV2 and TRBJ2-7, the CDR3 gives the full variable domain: EPEVTQTPSHQVTQMGQEVILRCVPISNHLYFYWYRQILGQKVEFLVSFYNNEISEKSEIFDDQFSVERPDGSNFTLKIRSTKLEDSAMYFCASSEAARAYEQYFGPGTRLTVT.

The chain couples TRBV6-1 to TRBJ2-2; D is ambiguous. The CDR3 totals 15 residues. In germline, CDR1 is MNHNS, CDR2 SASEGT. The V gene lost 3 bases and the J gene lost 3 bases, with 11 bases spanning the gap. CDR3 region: CASSDWGSDTGELFF. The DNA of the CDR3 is TGTGCCAGCAGTGATTGGGGAAGCGACACCGGGGAGCTGTTTTTT.

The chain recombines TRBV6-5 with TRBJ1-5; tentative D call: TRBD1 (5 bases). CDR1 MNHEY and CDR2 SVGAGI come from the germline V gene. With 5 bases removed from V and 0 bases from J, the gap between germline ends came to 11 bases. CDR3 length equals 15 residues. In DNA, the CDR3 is TGTGCCAGCAGTCACGGGACGCTTAGCAATCAGCCCCAGCATTTT. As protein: CASSHGTLSNQPQHF.

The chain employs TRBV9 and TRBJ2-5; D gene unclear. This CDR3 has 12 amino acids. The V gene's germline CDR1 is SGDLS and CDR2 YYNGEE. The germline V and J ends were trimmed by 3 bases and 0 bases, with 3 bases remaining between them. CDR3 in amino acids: CASSGYQETQYF. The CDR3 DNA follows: TGTGCCAGCAGCGGATACCAAGAGACCCAGTACTTC.

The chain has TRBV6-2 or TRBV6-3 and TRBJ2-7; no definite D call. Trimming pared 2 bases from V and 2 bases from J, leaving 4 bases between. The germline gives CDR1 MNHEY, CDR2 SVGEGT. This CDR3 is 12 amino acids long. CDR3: CASSYTAYEQYF. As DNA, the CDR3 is TGTGCCAGCAGTTACACCGCCTACGAGCAGTACTTC.

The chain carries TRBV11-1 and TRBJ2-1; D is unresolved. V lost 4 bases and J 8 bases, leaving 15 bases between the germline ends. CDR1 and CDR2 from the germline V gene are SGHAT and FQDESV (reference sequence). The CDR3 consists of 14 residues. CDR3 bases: TGTGCCAGCAGCTCTTCGCACGGCCGGGATGAGCAGTTCTTC. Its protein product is CASSSSHGRDEQFF.